Listed here are 27 T cell receptor beta chains from one sample, sequenced in a study of cytomegalovirus exposure and HLA in healthy donors. Profiled with immunoSEQ multiplex PCR; TCRdb holds only in-frame clones, not every one. Here the sample spans 70,000 or so clones, around 95% being singletons. Sequences were obtained from PBMCs. Receptors originate from a woman younger than 30 in good health and CMV-seropositive.

This chain uses TRBV11-2 with TRBJ1-5; possible D gene TRBD1, 5 bases. Trimming stripped 4 bases from V and 1 base from J, with 8 bases between. Germline V gene sequence: CDR1 SGHAT, CDR2 FQNNGV. The CDR3 length is 14 residues. CDR3 amino acids: CASSWGGSNQPQHF. The CDR3 DNA is TGTGCCAGCAGCTGGGGGGGAAGCAATCAGCCCCAGCATTTT.

The V and J genes are TRBV6-1 and TRBJ1-4; D is perhaps TRBD1 (6 bases). Germline CDR1 reads MNHNS; CDR2 reads SASEGT. Trimming stripped 5 bases from V and 8 bases from J, with 15 bases between. CDR3 size: 14 residues. CDR3 DNA sequence: TGTGCCAGCAGTTCGGGACACCAGTCAGAAAAACTGTTTTTT. This gives the protein CASSSGHQSEKLFF.

The J gene is TRBJ2-5, the V gene TRBV4-1, with TRBD2 as a possible D gene (6 bases). Germline lookup yields CDR1 MGHRA and CDR2 YSYEKL. Between the trimmed V and J ends, which lost 6 bases and 3 bases, there was a span of 11 bases. CDR3 length: 13 amino acids. The CDR3 sequence: CASSRGLEETQYF. Here the CDR3 DNA reads TGCGCCAGCAGTCGGGGACTGGAAGAGACCCAGTACTTC.

The chain has TRBV6-4 and TRBJ2-3; 13 positions match TRBD2. The CDR3 sequence is 16 residues long. The germline gives CDR1 MRHNA, CDR2 SNTAGT. V lost 2 bases to trimming and J lost 6 bases; unmatched junction nucleotides: 5. CDR3 protein: CASSDTTSGGADTQYF. CDR3 DNA: TGTGCCAGCAGTGACACCACTAGCGGGGGGGCCGATACGCAGTATTTT.

The chain combines TRBV6-5 with TRBJ1-1; TRBD1 matches 7 bases. V dropped 0 bases and J dropped 8; count of bases not matched to a gene: 0. The CDR3 length is 12 residues. CDR1 and CDR2 from the germline V gene are MNHEY and SVGAGI. The CDR3 here is CASSYSGQEAFF. The DNA of the CDR3 is TGTGCCAGCAGTTACTCGGGACAGGAAGCTTTCTTT.

V and J are TRBV5-1 and TRBJ2-7, with TRBD2 matching over 11 bases. CDR1 SGHRS and CDR2 YFSETQ come from the germline V gene. Trimming cost V 0 bases and J 2 bases; bases outside gene matches: 1. The CDR3 totals 15 residues. As DNA, the CDR3 is TGCGCCAGCAGCTTGGATAGCGGGGGGGCCTACGAGCAGTACTTC. Its protein product is CASSLDSGGAYEQYF.

The rearrangement links TRBV6-6 to TRBJ2-1; 7 bases align to TRBD2. In germline, CDR1 is MNHNY, CDR2 SVGAGI (reference sequence). The CDR3 is 16 residues long. With 0 bases clipped from V and 6 bases from J, the junction kept 8 bases outside the gene matches. This chain's CDR3 is CASSYSIQRGFNEQFF. The DNA of the CDR3 is TGTGCCAGCAGTTACTCGATTCAGCGGGGTTTCAATGAGCAGTTCTTC.

The chain joins TRBV30 to TRBJ2-7; 9 nucleotides align to TRBD1. V was pared by 0 bases and J by 2 bases, with 5 bases of the junction left unmatched. This CDR3 contains 15 residues. Germline CDR1 GTSNPN, CDR2 SVGIG (reference sequence). DNA of the CDR3: TGTGCCTGGAGTGTTGGGGGGACAGGGACCTACGAGCAGTACTTC. Its translation is CAWSVGGTGTYEQYF. Based on the CDR3 plus reference TRBV30 and TRBJ2-7, the full variable domain is SQTIHQWPATLVQPVGSPLSLECTVEGTSNPNLYWYRQAAGRGLQLLFYSVGIGQISSEVPQNLSASRPQDRQFILSSKKLLLSDSGFYLCAWSVGGTGTYEQYFGPGTRLTVT.

The genes are TRBV7-6 and TRBJ2-7, with 10 positions matching TRBD1. Germline values: CDR1 SGHVS, CDR2 FNYEAQ. The V and J ends lost 3 bases and 4 bases, in that order; junction bases with no gene match: 3. The CDR3 spans 14 residues. CDR3 region: CASSFGQGGYEQYF. CDR3 bases: TGTGCCAGCAGCTTCGGACAGGGGGGATACGAGCAGTACTTC.

The chain has TRBV18 and TRBJ1-2, with TRBD1 as a possible D gene (5 bases). V lost 1 base, J lost 1 base, and 13 bases lay in between. Looked up from germline, CDR1 is KGHSH and CDR2 is LQKENI. The CDR3 length is 16 residues. The CDR3 reads CASSPQSPDSNYGYTF. The CDR3 DNA is TGTGCCAGCTCACCACAGTCCCCCGACAGTAACTATGGCTACACCTTC.

CDR3 protein: CASSDRSRGADTQYF. For the CDR3, the DNA is TGTGCCAGCAGTGATCGTAGTAGGGGTGCAGATACGCAGTATTTT. This chain joins TRBV6-1 and TRBJ2-3; TRBD1 might be the D (5 bases). Germline CDR1 reads MNHNS; CDR2 reads SASEGT. Trimming took off 3 bases at V and 4 bases at J, with 14 bases between the two ends. The CDR3 loop spans 15 amino acids.

The chain is built from TRBV5-1 and TRBJ2-3, with no clear D. The CDR3 totals 16 residues. Germline V gives CDR1 SGHRS, CDR2 YFSETQ. Trimming stripped 0 bases from V and 0 bases from J, with 11 bases between. The CDR3 DNA reads as TGCGCCAGCAGCTTGGTATTAGCAGCTAGCACAGATACGCAGTATTTT. Protein product: CASSLVLAASTDTQYF.

The V gene is TRBV29-1, the J gene TRBJ1-1; D is undetermined. Germline CDR1 SQVTM, CDR2 ANQGSEA. Trimming left V 8 bases short and J 3 bases short, with 10 bases between. The CDR3 sequence is 11 residues long. The CDR3 is CSPSADTEAFF. Written as DNA, the CDR3 is TGCAGCCCCTCTGCGGACACTGAAGCTTTCTTT.

The chain recombines TRBV5-1 with TRBJ2-7; 12 bases match TRBD2. Germline trimming cut 4 bases from V and 0 bases from J; bases unmatched to any gene: 5. The V gene's germline CDR1 is SGHRS and CDR2 YFSETQ. The CDR3 totals 16 residues. In DNA, the CDR3 is TGCGCCAGCAGCCCCAGGACTAGCGGGACCTCCTACGAGCAGTACTTC. Protein sequence: CASSPRTSGTSYEQYF. Complete variable domain (other parts from reference TRBV5-1 and TRBJ2-7): KAGVTQTPRYLIKTRGQQVTLSCSPISGHRSVSWYQQTPGQGLQFLFEYFSETQRNKGNFPGRFSGRQFSNSRSEMNVSTLELGDSALYLCASSPRTSGTSYEQYFGPGTRLTVT.

This rearrangement joins TRBV14 to TRBJ2-1; tentatively, D is TRBD2 (5 bases). Trimming pared 2 bases from V and 2 bases from J, leaving 10 bases between. The CDR3 covers 15 residues. Looked up from germline, CDR1 is SGHDN and CDR2 is FVKESK. CDR3: CASSQLDFTYNEQFF. The CDR3 DNA is TGTGCCAGCAGCCAACTGGACTTTACCTACAATGAGCAGTTCTTC.

The chain joins TRBV19 to TRBJ2-3, with a weak D call TRBD2 (5 bases). The germline V gene has CDR1 LNHDA and CDR2 SQIVND (reference sequence). V was clipped by 3 bases and J by 0 bases, with 13 bases between them. This CDR3 contains 16 residues. This CDR3 reads CASSIRRQISTDTQYF. The DNA for the CDR3 is TGTGCCAGTAGTATCCGGAGGCAGATTAGCACAGATACGCAGTATTTT.

The J gene is TRBJ2-1, the V gene TRBV11-3, with 7 bases lining up with TRBD2. Trimming removed 5 bases from V and 3 bases from J; junction bases left unmatched: 7. The germline V gene encodes CDR1 SGHNT and CDR2 YENEEA. The CDR3 runs 15 residues. This chain's CDR3 is CASSTVGGVYNEQFF. The CDR3 bases are TGTGCCAGCAGCACCGTGGGGGGGGTCTACAATGAGCAGTTCTTC.

The V call is TRBV7-2, the J call TRBJ2-4, with TRBD2 as a possible D gene (5 bases). Trimming shortened V by 3 bases and J by 8 bases, and 11 bases separated the two germline ends. CDR1 SGHTA and CDR2 FQGNSA come from the germline V gene. The CDR3 covers 13 residues. CDR3: CASSFGVGDIQYF. DNA for the CDR3: TGTGCCAGCAGCTTCGGGGTGGGCGACATTCAGTACTTC.

The chain uses TRBV7-9 and TRBJ1-4; no firm D call. There are 16 residues in the CDR3. V lost 5 bases and J lost 3, with 16 bases in between. Germline V gene sequence: CDR1 SEHNR, CDR2 FQNEAQ (reference sequence). CDR3 sequence reads: CASSPPQTDSNEKLFF. CDR3 nucleotide sequence: TGTGCCAGCAGCCCACCCCAAACAGATTCTAATGAAAAACTGTTTTTT.

The chain couples TRBV4-1 to TRBJ2-2; D perhaps matches TRBD1 (5 bases). Trimming took off 6 bases at V and 0 bases at J, with 8 bases between the two ends. Germline CDR1 is MGHRA and CDR2 is YSYEKL. The CDR3 spans 14 residues. CDR3 nucleotides: TGCGCCAGCAGAAGGGGCCCGAACACCGGGGAGCTGTTTTTT. Translation: CASRRGPNTGELFF.

The CDR3 DNA follows: TGCGCCAGCAGCTCTCTAGCGGGGGGCGCTAGAGGAATCACAGATACGCAGTATTTT. Protein product: CASSSLAGGARGITDTQYF. The rearrangement uses TRBV5-1 and TRBJ2-3; 11 bases are a match to TRBD2. The J segment lost 2 bases and the V segment lost 3 bases, leaving 14 bases of the junction unmatched. CDR1 and CDR2 from the germline V gene are SGHRS and YFSETQ. This CDR3 spans 19 amino acids.

The chain joins TRBV7-9 to TRBJ2-5; 9 positions match TRBD1. This CDR3 is 16 amino acids long. V lost 1 base and J lost 5; bases outside the gene matches: 8. Germline assignment: CDR1 SEHNR and CDR2 FQNEAQ (reference sequence). DNA of the CDR3: TGTGCCAGCAGCTTAGAAGGGACAGGGTTTATGGAGACCCAGTACTTC. It specifies CASSLEGTGFMETQYF.

V usage is TRBV7-9 and J usage is TRBJ1-2; D call uncertain. The CDR3 has 13 amino acids. Per the germline V gene, CDR1 is SEHNR and CDR2 is FQNEAQ (reference sequence). The V end lost 5 bases, the J end lost 4 bases, and 11 bases lay between the germline ends. The CDR3 DNA reads TGTGCCAGCAGCCGAGAAAGTAGCTATGGCTACACCTTC. Protein product: CASSRESSYGYTF.

V usage is TRBV2 and J usage is TRBJ2-7; TRBD1 aligns across 9 bases. Germline-derived CDR1 and CDR2 are SNHLY and FYNNEI. CDR3 length: 13 residues. V was clipped by 5 bases and J by 6 bases; unmatched bases: 5. CDR3 sequence (DNA): TGTGCCAGCAGTTCGTACAGGGGGCTCGAGCAGTACTTC. It translates to CASSSYRGLEQYF.

CDR3 sequence: CASSDRALEAFF. As DNA, the CDR3 is TGTGCCTCTTCGGACAGGGCCCTTGAAGCTTTCTTT. The chain is built from TRBV30 and TRBJ1-1; 8 nucleotides agree with TRBD1. The germline CDR1 and CDR2 sequences are GTSNPN and SVGIG (reference sequence). The CDR3 loop spans 12 amino acids. V gave up 7 bases and J gave up 7 bases; unmatched junction bases: 8.

The gene calls are TRBV30 and TRBJ2-5; 9 nucleotides agree with TRBD2. The CDR3 runs to 16 residues. Germline CDR1 GTSNPN, CDR2 SVGIG (reference sequence). V was clipped by 1 base and J by 5 bases; unmatched bases: 11. The CDR3 loop reads CAWSASRRGGGETQYF. In nucleotides, the CDR3 is TGTGCCTGGAGTGCATCCCGGCGGGGGGGTGGGGAGACCCAGTACTTC.

This chain joins TRBV28 and TRBJ1-1, with 7 bases fitting TRBD1. The CDR3 runs to 14 residues. The germline V gene encodes CDR1 MDHEN and CDR2 SYDVKM. Trimming removed 8 bases from V and 0 bases from J; junction bases left unmatched: 6. CDR3 coding DNA: TGTGCCAGCTGCACGACAGGGTTGAACACTGAAGCTTTCTTT. As protein: CASCTTGLNTEAFF.